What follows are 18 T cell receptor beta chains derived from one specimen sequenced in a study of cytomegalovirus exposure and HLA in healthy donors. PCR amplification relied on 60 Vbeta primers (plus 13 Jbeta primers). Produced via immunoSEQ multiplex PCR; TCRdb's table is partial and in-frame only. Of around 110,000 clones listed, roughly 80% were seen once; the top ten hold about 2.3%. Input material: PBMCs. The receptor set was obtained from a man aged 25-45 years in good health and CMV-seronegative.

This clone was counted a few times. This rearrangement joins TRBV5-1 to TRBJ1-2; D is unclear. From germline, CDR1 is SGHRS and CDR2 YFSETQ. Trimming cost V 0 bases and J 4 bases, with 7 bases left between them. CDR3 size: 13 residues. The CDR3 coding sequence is TGCGCCAGCAGCTTGGCGTCCCCCTATGGCTACACCTTC. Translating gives CASSLASPYGYTF.

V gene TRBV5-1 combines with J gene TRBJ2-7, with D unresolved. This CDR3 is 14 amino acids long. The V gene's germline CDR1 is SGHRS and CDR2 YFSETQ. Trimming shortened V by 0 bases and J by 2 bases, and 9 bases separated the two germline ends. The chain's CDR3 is CASSLGAAAYEQYF. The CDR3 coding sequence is TGCGCCAGCAGCTTGGGGGCAGCCGCCTACGAGCAGTACTTC.

In DNA, the CDR3 is TGTGCCAGCAGTGAGAGTCCCGGGACAGGGTCCTATGGCTACACCTTC. Translated, it gives CASSESPGTGSYGYTF. V usage is TRBV6-1 and J usage is TRBJ1-2; 9 bases line up with TRBD1. The V and J ends lost 3 bases and 4 bases, in that order; junction bases with no gene match: 9. Germline-derived CDR1 and CDR2 are MNHNS and SASEGT. The CDR3 is 16 amino acids.

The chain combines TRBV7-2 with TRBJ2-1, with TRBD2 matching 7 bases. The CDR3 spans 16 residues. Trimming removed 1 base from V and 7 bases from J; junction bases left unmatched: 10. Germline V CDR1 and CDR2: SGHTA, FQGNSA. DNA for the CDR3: TGTGCCAGCAGCTTAGTAGTGGCGGGAGAGGGGAATGAGCAGTTCTTC. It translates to CASSLVVAGEGNEQFF.

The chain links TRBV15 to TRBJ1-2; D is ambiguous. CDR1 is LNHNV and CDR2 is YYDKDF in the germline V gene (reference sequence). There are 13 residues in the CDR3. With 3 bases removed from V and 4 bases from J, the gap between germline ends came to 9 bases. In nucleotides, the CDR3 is TGTGCCACCAGCAGCCTAAAAAGCTATGGCTACACCTTC. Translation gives CATSSLKSYGYTF.

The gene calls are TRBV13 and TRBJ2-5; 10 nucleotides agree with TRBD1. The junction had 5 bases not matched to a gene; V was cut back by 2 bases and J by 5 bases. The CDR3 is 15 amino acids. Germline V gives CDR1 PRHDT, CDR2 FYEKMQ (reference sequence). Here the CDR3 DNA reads TGTGCCAGCAGCTTAACGACAGGGGGCAGGGAGACCCAGTACTTC. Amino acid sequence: CASSLTTGGRETQYF.

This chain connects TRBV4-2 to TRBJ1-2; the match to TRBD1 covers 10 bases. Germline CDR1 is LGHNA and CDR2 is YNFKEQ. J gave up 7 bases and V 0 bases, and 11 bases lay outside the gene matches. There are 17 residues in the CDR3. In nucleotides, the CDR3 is TGTGCCAGCAGCCAAGAAAGGACAGGGGGTTTAAGGGGTGGCTACACCTTC. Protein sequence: CASSQERTGGLRGGYTF.

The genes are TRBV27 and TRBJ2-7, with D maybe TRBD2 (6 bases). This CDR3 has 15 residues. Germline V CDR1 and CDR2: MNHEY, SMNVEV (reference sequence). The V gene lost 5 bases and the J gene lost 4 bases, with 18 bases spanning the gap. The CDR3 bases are TGTGCCAGCAGTCCTATAGCTAGCGCCAAGTACGAGCAGTACTTC. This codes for CASSPIASAKYEQYF.

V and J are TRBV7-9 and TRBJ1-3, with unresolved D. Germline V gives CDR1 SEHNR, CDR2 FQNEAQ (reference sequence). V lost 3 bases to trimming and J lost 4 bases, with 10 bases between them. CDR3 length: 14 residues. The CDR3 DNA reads TGTGCCAGCAGCTTGGAGACCCGCGGAAACACCATATATTTT. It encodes CASSLETRGNTIYF. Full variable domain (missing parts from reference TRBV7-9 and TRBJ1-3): DTGVSQNPRHKITKRGQNVTFRCDPISEHNRLYWYRQTLGQGPEFLTYFQNEAQLEKSRLLSDRFSAERPKGSFSTLEIQRTEQGDSAMYLCASSLETRGNTIYFGEGSWLTVV.

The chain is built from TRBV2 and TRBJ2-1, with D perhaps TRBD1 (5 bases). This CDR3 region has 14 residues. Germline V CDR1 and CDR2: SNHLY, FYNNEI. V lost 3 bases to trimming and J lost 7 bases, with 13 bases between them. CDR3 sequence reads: CASSENAGMNEQFF. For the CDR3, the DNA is TGTGCCAGCAGTGAGAATGCAGGGATGAATGAGCAGTTCTTC.

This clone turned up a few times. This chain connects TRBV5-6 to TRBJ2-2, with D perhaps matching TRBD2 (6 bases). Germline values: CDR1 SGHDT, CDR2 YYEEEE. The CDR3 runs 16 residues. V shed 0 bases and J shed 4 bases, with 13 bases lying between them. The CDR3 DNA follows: TGTGCCAGCAGCTTGGGCGGGGTTAAGGGCACCGGGGAGCTGTTTTTT. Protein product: CASSLGGVKGTGELFF. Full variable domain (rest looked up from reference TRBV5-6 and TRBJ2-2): DAGVTQSPTHLIKTRGQQVTLRCSPKSGHDTVSWYQQALGQGPQFIFQYYEEEERQRGNFPDRFSGHQFPNYSSELNVNALLLGDSALYLCASSLGGVKGTGELFFGEGSRLTVL.

The CDR3 sequence: CASFAPDRRYEQYF. CDR3 nucleotide sequence: TGTGCCAGCTTCGCACCGGACAGGCGCTACGAGCAGTACTTC. The V gene is TRBV9, the J gene TRBJ2-7, with 7 bases that match TRBD1. J lost 3 bases, V lost 7 bases, and 10 bases had no gene match. CDR3 size: 14 residues. CDR1 is SGDLS, CDR2 YYNGEE, per germline.

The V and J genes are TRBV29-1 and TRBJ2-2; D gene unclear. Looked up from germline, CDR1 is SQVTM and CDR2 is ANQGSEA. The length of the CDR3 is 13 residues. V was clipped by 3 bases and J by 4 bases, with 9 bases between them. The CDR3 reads CSVDRLPTGELFF. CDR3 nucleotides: TGCAGCGTTGATAGACTTCCCACCGGGGAGCTGTTTTTT.

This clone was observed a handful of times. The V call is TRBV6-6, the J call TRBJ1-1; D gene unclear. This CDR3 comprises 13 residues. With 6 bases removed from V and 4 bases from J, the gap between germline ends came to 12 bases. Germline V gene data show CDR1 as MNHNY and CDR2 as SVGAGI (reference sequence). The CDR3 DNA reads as TGTGCCAGCAGCCTATTGGAGGGCACTGAAGCTTTCTTT. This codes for CASSLLEGTEAFF.

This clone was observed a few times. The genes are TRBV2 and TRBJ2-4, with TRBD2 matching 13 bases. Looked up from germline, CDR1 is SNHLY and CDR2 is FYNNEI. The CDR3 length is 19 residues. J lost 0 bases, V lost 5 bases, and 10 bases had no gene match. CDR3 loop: CASSSGTSGESLAKNIQYF. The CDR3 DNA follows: TGTGCCAGCAGTTCAGGGACTAGCGGGGAGTCTCTAGCCAAAAACATTCAGTACTTC.

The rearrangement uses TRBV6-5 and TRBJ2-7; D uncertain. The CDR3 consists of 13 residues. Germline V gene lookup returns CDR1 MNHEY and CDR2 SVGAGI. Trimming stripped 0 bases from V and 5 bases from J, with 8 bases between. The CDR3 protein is CASSYSTADEQYF. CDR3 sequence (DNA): TGTGCCAGCAGTTACTCGACGGCGGACGAGCAGTACTTC.

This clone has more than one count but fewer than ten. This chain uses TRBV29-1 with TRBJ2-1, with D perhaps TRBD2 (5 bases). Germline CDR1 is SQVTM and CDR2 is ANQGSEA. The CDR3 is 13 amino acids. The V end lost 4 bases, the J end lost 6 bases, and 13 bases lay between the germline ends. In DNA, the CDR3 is TGCAGCGTTGGTTTATTGGCGGGCAATGAGCAGTTCTTC. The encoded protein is CSVGLLAGNEQFF.

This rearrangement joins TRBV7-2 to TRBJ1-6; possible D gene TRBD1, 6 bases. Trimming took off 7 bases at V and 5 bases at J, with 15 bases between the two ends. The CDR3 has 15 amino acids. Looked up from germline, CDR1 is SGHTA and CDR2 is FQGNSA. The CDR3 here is CASTLGGAHNSPLHF. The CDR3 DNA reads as TGTGCCAGCACCCTGGGGGGGGCGCATAATTCACCCCTCCACTTT.